This entry is about one T cell receptor (beta chain). The same CDR3 also results from other DNA sequences found in this sample. This sample is drawn from a study of shared clonotypes between healthy human individuals. CD45RO-negative cells were positively selected for CCR7, leaving out terminally differentiated effector memory CD45RA+ cells. Each donor was a Caucasian adult residing in Nashville, Tennessee. Researchers ran the assay at a deep level. Each subset's genomic DNA was shared equally among a number of immunoSEQ plates. Data came from immunoSEQ multiplex PCR; TCRdb stores just in-frame clones and leaves some out. The table has 450,000 to 700,000 clones, around 95% seen once. The ends were cut back, 2 bases at V and 3 bases at J, with 5 bases in the middle. Germline-derived CDR1 and CDR2 are MGHRA and YSYEKL. This CDR3 contains 12 residues.

V and J are TRBV4-1 and TRBJ2-7; D gene unclear. Specimen: naive CD8+ T cells sorted from blood. This sequence was found in a woman in her twenties or thirties in good health. DNA of the CDR3: TGCGCCAGCAGCCAAACGGGCTACGAGCAGTACTTC. Protein: CASSQTGYEQYF.